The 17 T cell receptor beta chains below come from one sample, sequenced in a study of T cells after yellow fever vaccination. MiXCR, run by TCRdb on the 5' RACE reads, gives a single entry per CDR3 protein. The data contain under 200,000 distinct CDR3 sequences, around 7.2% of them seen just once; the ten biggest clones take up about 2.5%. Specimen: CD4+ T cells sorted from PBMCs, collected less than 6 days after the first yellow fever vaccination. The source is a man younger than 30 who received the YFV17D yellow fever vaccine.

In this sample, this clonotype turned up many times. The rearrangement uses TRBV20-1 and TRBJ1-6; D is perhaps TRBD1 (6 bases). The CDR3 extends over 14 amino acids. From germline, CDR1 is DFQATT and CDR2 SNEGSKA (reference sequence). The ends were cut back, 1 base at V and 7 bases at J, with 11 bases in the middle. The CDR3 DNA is TGCAGTGCTAGAGGACAGGCTGGGAATTCACCCCTCCACTTT. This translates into CSARGQAGNSPLHF.

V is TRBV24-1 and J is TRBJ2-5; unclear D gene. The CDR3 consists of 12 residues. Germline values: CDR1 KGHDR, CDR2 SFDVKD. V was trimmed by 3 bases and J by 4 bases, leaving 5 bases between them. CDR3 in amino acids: CATSDTSETQYF. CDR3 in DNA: TGTGCCACCAGTGATACCTCAGAGACCCAGTACTTC.

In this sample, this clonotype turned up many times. CDR3 DNA: TGCGCCAGCAGACCGACCGGGACAGGGGCGGTCTATGGCTACACCTTC. It codes for CASRPTGTGAVYGYTF. The chain combines TRBV5-1 with TRBJ1-2; 10 positions match TRBD1. J was trimmed by 4 bases and V by 5 bases; bases with no gene match: 11. The CDR3 is made up of 16 amino acids. The germline V gene encodes CDR1 SGHRS and CDR2 YFSETQ.

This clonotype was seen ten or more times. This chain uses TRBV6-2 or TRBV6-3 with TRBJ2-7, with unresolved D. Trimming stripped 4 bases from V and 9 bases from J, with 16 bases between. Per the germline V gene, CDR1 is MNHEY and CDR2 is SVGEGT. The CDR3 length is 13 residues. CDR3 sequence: CASSSGRASGQYF. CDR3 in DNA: TGTGCCAGCAGTTCGGGCAGAGCTTCAGGGCAGTACTTC.

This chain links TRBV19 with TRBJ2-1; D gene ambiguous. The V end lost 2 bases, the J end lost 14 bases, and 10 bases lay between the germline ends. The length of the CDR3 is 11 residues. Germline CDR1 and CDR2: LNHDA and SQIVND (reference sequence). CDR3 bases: TGTGCCAGTAGTATAAAGTCAGTCAAGTTCTTC. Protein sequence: CASSIKSVKFF.

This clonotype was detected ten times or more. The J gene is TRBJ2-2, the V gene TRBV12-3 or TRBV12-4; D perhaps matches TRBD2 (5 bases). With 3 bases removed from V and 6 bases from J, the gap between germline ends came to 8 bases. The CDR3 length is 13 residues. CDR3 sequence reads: CASSLTEAGELFF. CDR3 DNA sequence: TGTGCCAGCAGTTTGACGGAGGCCGGGGAGCTGTTTTTT.

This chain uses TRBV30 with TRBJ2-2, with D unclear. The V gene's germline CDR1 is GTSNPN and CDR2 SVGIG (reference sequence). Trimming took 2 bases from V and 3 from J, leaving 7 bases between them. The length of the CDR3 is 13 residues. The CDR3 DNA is TGTGCCTGGAGTTTCGTAGACACCGGGGAGCTGTTTTTT. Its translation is CAWSFVDTGELFF.

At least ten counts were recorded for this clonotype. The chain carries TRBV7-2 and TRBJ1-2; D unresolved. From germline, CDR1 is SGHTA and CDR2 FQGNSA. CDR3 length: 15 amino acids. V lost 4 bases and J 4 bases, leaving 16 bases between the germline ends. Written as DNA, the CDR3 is TGTGCCAGCAGCTCCTTCGTTACCGGCCCCTATGGCTACACCTTC. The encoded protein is CASSSFVTGPYGYTF.

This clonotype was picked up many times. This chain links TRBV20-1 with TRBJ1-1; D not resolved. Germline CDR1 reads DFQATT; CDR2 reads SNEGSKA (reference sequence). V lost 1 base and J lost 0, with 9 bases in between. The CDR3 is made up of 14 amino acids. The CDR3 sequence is CSARVGSMNTEAFF. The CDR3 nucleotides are TGCAGTGCTAGAGTTGGCAGCATGAACACTGAAGCTTTCTTT.

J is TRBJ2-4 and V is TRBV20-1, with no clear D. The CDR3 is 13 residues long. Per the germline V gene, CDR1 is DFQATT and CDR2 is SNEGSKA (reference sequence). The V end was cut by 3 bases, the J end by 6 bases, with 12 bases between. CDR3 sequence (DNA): TGCAGTGCTAGCGGCCAGGCCGGAAACATTCAGTACTTC. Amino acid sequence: CSASGQAGNIQYF.

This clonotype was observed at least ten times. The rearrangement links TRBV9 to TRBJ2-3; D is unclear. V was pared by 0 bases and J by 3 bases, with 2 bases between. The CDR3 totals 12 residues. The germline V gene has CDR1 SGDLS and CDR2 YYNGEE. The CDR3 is CASSVVTDTQYF. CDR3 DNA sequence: TGTGCCAGCAGCGTAGTTACAGATACGCAGTATTTT.

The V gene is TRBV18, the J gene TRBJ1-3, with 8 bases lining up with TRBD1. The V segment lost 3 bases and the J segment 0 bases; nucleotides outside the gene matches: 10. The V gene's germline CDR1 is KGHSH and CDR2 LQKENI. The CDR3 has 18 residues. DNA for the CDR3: TGTGCCAGCTCACCGAATTACGGACAGGGTTCCTCTGGAAACACCATATATTTT. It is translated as CASSPNYGQGSSGNTIYF. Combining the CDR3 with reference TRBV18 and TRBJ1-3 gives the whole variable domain NAGVMQNPRHLVRRRGQEARLRCSPMKGHSHVYWYRQLPEEGLKFMVYLQKENIIDESGMPKERFSAEFPKEGPSILRIQQVVRGDSAAYFCASSPNYGQGSSGNTIYFGEGSWLTVV.

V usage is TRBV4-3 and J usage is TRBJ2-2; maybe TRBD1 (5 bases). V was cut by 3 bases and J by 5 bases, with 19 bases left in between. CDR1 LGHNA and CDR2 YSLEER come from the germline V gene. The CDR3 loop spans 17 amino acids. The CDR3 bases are TGCGCCAGCAGCCAGGCCTCGAGTGGGGCCGGGACCGGGGAGCTGTTTTTT. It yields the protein CASSQASSGAGTGELFF.

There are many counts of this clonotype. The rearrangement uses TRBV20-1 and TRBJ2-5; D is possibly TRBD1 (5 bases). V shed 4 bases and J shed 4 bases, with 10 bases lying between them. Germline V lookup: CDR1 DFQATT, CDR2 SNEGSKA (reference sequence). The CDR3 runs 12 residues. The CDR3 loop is CSAIRQGETQYF. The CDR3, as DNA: TGCAGTGCTATTCGGCAGGGAGAGACCCAGTACTTC.

CDR3 coding DNA: TGTGCCAGCAGCCAAGGGAAGCTACCCATGAACACTGAAGCTTTCTTT. It specifies CASSQGKLPMNTEAFF. V gene TRBV14 combines with J gene TRBJ1-1; D gene uncertain. This CDR3 comprises 16 residues. Germline V CDR1 and CDR2: SGHDN, FVKESK. Between the trimmed V and J ends, which lost 1 base and 0 bases, there was a span of 12 bases.

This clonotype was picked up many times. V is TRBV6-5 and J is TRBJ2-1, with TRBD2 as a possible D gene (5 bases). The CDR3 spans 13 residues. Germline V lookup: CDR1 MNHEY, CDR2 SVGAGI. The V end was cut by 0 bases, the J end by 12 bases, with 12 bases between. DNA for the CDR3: TGTGCCAGCAGTTACTCGAATAGCCGGGGGCAGTTCTTC. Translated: CASSYSNSRGQFF.

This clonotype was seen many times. In DNA, the CDR3 is TGCGCCAGCAGCTCTGTGCTAGCGGTTAATGAGCAGTTCTTC. This encodes CASSSVLAVNEQFF. The V gene is TRBV5-1, the J gene TRBJ2-1, with 7 bases aligning to TRBD2. Trimming at V came to 3 bases and at J to 7 bases, leaving 7 bases not matched to a gene. Germline V gene data show CDR1 as SGHRS and CDR2 as YFSETQ. The CDR3 has 14 amino acids. Full variable domain (rest looked up from reference TRBV5-1 and TRBJ2-1): KAGVTQTPRYLIKTRGQQVTLSCSPISGHRSVSWYQQTPGQGLQFLFEYFSETQRNKGNFPGRFSGRQFSNSRSEMNVSTLELGDSALYLCASSSVLAVNEQFFGPGTRLTVL.